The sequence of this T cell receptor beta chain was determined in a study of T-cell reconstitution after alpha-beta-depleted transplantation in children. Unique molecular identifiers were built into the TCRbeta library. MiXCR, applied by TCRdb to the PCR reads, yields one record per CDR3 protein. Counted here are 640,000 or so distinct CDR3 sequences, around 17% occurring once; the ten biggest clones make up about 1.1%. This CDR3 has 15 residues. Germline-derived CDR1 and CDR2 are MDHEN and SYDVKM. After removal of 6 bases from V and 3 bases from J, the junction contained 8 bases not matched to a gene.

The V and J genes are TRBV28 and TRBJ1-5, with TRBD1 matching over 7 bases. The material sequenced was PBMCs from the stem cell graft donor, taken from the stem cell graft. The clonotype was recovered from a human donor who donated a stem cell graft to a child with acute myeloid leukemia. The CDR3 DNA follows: TGTGCCAGCAGACCCCAGGACAGGCCCAATCAGCCCCAGCATTTT. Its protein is CASRPQDRPNQPQHF.